Listed here is a single T cell receptor beta chain. These data come from a study of blood T cell repertoires in COVID-19. In the original analysis: Estimated nucleated cell counts came from reference gene primer amplification. Assay: immunoSEQ multiplex PCR; the TCRdb copy retains only in-frame clones and omits some. V and J calls and clone size are those listed in that table; D and trimming were worked out from the DNA. The table lists around 620,000 clones, over 80% of them singletons, with under 0.3% in the top ten. From germline, CDR1 is GTSNPN and CDR2 SVGIG (reference sequence). The CDR3 has 17 amino acids. The V gene end was trimmed by 1 base and the J gene end by 4 bases; junction bases not matched to a gene: 10.

The chain links TRBV30 to TRBJ2-2; 9 bases are shared with TRBD1. Sequencing was carried out using peripheral blood. The source is a woman in her late teens or twenties with acute or convalescent COVID-19. CDR3 sequence (DNA): TGTGCCTGGAGTGATCGGGACAGGGTGTTCATCACCGGGGAGCTGTTTTTT. Amino acid sequence: CAWSDRDRVFITGELFF.